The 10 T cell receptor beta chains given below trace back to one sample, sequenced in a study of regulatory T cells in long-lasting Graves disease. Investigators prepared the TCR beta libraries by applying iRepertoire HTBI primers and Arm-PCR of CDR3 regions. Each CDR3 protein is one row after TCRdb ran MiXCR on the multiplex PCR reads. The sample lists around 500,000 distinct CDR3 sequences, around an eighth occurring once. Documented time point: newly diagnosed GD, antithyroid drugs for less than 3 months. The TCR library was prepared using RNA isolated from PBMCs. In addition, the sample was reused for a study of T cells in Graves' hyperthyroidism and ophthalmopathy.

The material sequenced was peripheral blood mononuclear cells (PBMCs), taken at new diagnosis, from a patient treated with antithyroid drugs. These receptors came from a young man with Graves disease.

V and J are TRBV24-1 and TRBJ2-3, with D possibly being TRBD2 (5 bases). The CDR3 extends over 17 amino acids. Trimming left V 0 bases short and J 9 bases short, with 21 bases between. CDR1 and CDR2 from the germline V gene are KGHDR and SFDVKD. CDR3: CATSDLNAKESSGTQYF. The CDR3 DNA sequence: TGTGCCACCAGTGATTTGAACGCAAAAGAGTCGAGCGGAACGCAGTATTTT.

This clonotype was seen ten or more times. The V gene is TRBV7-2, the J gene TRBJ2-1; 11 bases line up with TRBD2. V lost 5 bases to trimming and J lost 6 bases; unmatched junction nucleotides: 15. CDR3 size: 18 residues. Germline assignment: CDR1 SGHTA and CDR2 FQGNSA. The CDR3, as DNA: TGTGCCAGCAGCGCATGGATCCTCCCGGGACTAGCGGCCAATGAGCAGTTCTTC. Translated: CASSAWILPGLAANEQFF.

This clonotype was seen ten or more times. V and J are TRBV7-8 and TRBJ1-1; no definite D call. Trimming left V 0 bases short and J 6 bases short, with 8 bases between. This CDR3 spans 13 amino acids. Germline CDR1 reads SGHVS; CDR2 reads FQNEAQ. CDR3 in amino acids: CASSLAWASEAFF. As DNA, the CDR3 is TGTGCCAGCAGCTTAGCGTGGGCCTCTGAAGCTTTCTTT. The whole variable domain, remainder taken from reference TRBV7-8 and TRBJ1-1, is GAGVSQSPRYKVAKRGQDVALRCDPISGHVSLFWYQQALGQGPEFLTYFQNEAQLDKSGLPSDRFFAERPEGSVSTLKIQRTQQEDSAVYLCASSLAWASEAFFGQGTRLTVV.

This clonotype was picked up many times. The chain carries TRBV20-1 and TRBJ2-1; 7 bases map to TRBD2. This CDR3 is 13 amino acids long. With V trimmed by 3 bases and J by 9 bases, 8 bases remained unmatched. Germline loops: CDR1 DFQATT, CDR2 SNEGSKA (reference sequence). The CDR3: CSASAGVGAEQFF. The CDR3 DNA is TGCAGTGCTAGCGCGGGAGTTGGTGCTGAGCAGTTCTTC.

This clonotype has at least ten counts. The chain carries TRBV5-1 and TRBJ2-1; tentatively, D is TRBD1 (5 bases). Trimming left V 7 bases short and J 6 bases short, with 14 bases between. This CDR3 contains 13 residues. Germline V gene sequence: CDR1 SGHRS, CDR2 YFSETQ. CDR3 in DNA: TGCGCCAGCCCAATCAACAGGCTCAATGAGCAGTTCTTC. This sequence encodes CASPINRLNEQFF.

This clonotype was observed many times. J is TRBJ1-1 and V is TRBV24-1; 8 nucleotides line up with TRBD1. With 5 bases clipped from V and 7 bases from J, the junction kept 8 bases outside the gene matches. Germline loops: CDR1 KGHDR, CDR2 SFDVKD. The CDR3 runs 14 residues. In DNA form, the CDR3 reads TGTGCCACCAGTGGCTCCGGGACAGGCCTTGAAGCTTTCTTT. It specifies CATSGSGTGLEAFF.

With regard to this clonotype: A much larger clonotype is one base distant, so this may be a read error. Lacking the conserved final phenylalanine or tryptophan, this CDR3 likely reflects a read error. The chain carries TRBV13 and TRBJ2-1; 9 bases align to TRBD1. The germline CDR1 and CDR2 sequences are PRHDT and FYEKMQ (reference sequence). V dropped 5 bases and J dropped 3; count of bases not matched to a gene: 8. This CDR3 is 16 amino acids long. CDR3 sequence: CASSPQGQGDYNEQFL. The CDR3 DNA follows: TGTGCCAGCAGCCCGCAGGGACAGGGTGACTACAATGAGCAGTTCTTG.

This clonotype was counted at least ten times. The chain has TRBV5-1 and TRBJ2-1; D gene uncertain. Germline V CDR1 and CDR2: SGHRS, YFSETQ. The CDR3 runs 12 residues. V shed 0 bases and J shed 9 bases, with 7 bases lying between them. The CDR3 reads CASSLGRGEQFF. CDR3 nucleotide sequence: TGCGCCAGCAGCTTGGGCCGTGGTGAGCAGTTCTTC.

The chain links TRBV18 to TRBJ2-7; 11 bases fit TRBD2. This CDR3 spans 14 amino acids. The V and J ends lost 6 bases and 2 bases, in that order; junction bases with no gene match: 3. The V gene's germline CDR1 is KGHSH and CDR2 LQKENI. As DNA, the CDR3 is TGTGCCAGCTCGACGACTAGCGGGGCCTACGAGCAGTACTTC. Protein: CASSTTSGAYEQYF.

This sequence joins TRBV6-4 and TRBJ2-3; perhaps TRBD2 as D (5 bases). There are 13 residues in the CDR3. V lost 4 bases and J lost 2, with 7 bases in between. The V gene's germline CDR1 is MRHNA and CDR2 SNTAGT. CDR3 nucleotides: TGTGCCAGCAGTGGGGAGACCACAGATACGCAGTATTTT. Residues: CASSGETTDTQYF.